The subject of this entry is one T cell receptor beta chain. This clonotype was detected ten times or more. Its antigen remains unidentified. Base quality data are lacking; no much larger clone is found one base away. These data come from a study of CD8 T cells in ankylosing spondylitis (dated by TCRdb to 2015 to 2018). Background on the whole study: The study set out to find disease-linked TCR variants by profiling T cell receptor beta repertoires in ankylosing spondylitis patients and healthy donors. The whole study cohort included 90 to 120 healthy donors and 25 ankylosing spondylitis patients. Peripheral blood samples were taken, and synovial fluid was additionally collected from ankylosing spondylitis patients. What the research found in general, with its limitations: Blood from ankylosing spondylitis patients appeared to be characterized by a TCR beta motif composed of roughly eight highly homologous amino acid variants. Significant enrichment of the disease-linked clones was reported in matched synovial fluid samples from ankylosing spondylitis patients. The disease-linked clones had a CD8+ phenotype and were found at relatively low frequencies in peripheral blood. Some of the motif variants had been reported before in the synovial fluid and blood of reactive arthritis patients, a finding that suggests common disease-initiation mechanisms.

Sequencer: Illumina HiSeq 2500. Quantitative 5'-RACE with molecular barcodes was the method used to prepare the TCR beta libraries. The paper's data handling went like this. Disease-linked TCR variants were identified with a new computational method built on a probabilistic model of VDJ rearrangement. Using fastp at Q25 and MiXCR, TCRdb reprocessed the public reads and kept productive beta chains. Each record represents a unique CDR3 protein, reported with the most common genes and DNA among its rows. The V and J calls follow TCRdb's processing rather than the paper's. This sample lists some 71,000 distinct CDR3 sequences; approximately 5% were detected once. The ten largest clones represent 2.2% of the sample. From a lookup of the germline V gene, CDR1 and CDR2 are SGHTA and FQGNSA. The V end loses 0 bases and the J end loses 5 bases, and a stretch of 9 bases separates them. The CDR3 measures 14 amino acids from cysteine to phenylalanine. The retained sequence is limited to the CDR3, 42 bases, with the frame set at the first base.

The sequenced material came from blood, either unsorted or a sorted T cell fraction (not recorded which). The chain joins TRBV7-2 to TRBJ2-3, with an unclear D gene assignment. The sequence came from a male donor with ankylosing spondylitis or in good health (not recorded which). The CDR3 reads CASSLARSVDTQYF. In nucleotide form, the sequence is TGTGCCAGCAGCTTAGCGAGGTCGGTAGATACGCAGTATTTT.